Below are 20 T cell receptor beta chains sequenced from a single sample in a study of identical twins. TCRdb independently ran MiXCR on the 5' RACE reads; one entry per CDR3 protein. The repertoire includes some 190,000 distinct CDR3 sequences, roughly 15% of them detected once, and 40% sits in the top ten. A further study also used this sample, focusing on T cells expressing NK-cell markers.

The specimen sequenced was CD8+ T cells sorted from blood. Receptors originate from a young woman in good health.

The chain uses TRBV12-3 or TRBV12-4 and TRBJ2-3; D is undetermined. The CDR3 runs to 12 residues. V gave up 7 bases and J gave up 3 bases, with 8 bases separating them. The CDR3 DNA follows: TGTGCCAGCACCTGGGGTACAGATACGCAGTATTTT. Translated, it gives CASTWGTDTQYF.

There are a few counts of this clonotype. The rearrangement links TRBV6-2 or TRBV6-3 to TRBJ1-1, with D tentatively TRBD1 (6 bases). The CDR3 is 14 amino acids. V was cut by 4 bases and J by 1 base, with 10 bases left in between. Germline CDR1 is MNHEY and CDR2 is SVGEGT. CDR3 nucleotide sequence: TGTGCCAGCAGTTTCTGGACAGAGAACACTGAAGCTTTCTTT. Protein product: CASSFWTENTEAFF.

This clonotype was observed at least ten times. The rearrangement joins TRBV29-1 to TRBJ2-7; TRBD2 is a possible D gene (6 bases). The CDR3 has 15 residues. Germline CDR1 and CDR2: SQVTM and ANQGSEA. Trimming took 0 bases from V and 0 from J, leaving 12 bases between them. CDR3 nucleotides: TGCAGCGTTGAAGATCGGGCGGGATACTCCTACGAGCAGTACTTC. Protein product: CSVEDRAGYSYEQYF.

There are a few counts of this clonotype. The J gene is TRBJ1-1, the V gene TRBV29-1; perhaps TRBD1 as D (6 bases). Germline V lookup: CDR1 SQVTM, CDR2 ANQGSEA. V lost 8 bases to trimming and J lost 1 base, with 14 bases between them. The CDR3 runs to 13 residues. DNA for the CDR3: TGCAGCACCGAGAGGGGGACGAACACTGAAGCTTTCTTT. Translated, it gives CSTERGTNTEAFF.

The chain joins TRBV9 to TRBJ2-7; 7 nucleotides match TRBD2. With V trimmed by 2 bases and J by 3 bases, 5 bases remained unmatched. This CDR3 has 14 residues. The germline V gene has CDR1 SGDLS and CDR2 YYNGEE. The DNA of the CDR3 is TGTGCCAGCAGCGTTGGCGGGAGTCACTACGAGCAGTACTTC. Its translation is CASSVGGSHYEQYF.

This clonotype turned up a few times. V gene TRBV12-3 or TRBV12-4 combines with J gene TRBJ2-4; no clear D gene. Trimming cost V 6 bases and J 8 bases, with 8 bases left between them. The CDR3 covers 11 residues. CDR3 amino acids: CASSFGDIQYF. CDR3 sequence (DNA): TGTGCCAGCAGCTTCGGAGACATTCAGTACTTC.

This clonotype has ten or more counts. The chain recombines TRBV7-8 with TRBJ2-1; 8 nucleotides match TRBD2. V lost 1 base and J lost 6; bases outside the gene matches: 2. This CDR3 is 14 amino acids long. CDR1 and CDR2 from the germline V gene are SGHVS and FQNEAQ. The CDR3 reads CASSLVGTSNEQFF. The CDR3 bases are TGTGCCAGCAGCTTAGTAGGGACTAGCAATGAGCAGTTCTTC.

The chain uses TRBV29-1 and TRBJ2-7, with 9 bases fitting TRBD1. J gave up 6 bases and V 5 bases, and 8 bases lay outside the gene matches. Germline V gives CDR1 SQVTM, CDR2 ANQGSEA. The length of the CDR3 is 13 residues. The DNA of the CDR3 is TGCAGCGTTCAGGGACAGGGAACCCCCGAGCAGTACTTC. Translating it yields CSVQGQGTPEQYF.

This clonotype was observed many times. The chain couples TRBV7-9 to TRBJ1-3, with D unresolved. This CDR3 is 15 amino acids long. V gave up 8 bases and J gave up 4 bases, with 18 bases separating them. The germline CDR1 and CDR2 sequences are SEHNR and FQNEAQ (reference sequence). CDR3 nucleotide sequence: TGTGCCAGCGCCCCATCCCGGACGGGAGGAAACACCATATATTTT. It codes for CASAPSRTGGNTIYF. The whole variable domain, filled in from reference TRBV7-9 and TRBJ1-3, reads DTGVSQNPRHKITKRGQNVTFRCDPISEHNRLYWYRQTLGQGPEFLTYFQNEAQLEKSRLLSDRFSAERPKGSFSTLEIQRTEQGDSAMYLCASAPSRTGGNTIYFGEGSWLTVV.

V and J are TRBV29-1 and TRBJ1-3, with TRBD1 matching 7 bases. The V segment lost 7 bases and the J segment 0 bases; nucleotides outside the gene matches: 6. This CDR3 spans 14 amino acids. Germline assignment: CDR1 SQVTM and CDR2 ANQGSEA. CDR3 DNA: TGCAGCGCAGGGACAGCGAGCTCTGGAAACACCATATATTTT. It translates to CSAGTASSGNTIYF.

This clonotype was recorded at least ten times. The rearrangement links TRBV12-3 or TRBV12-4 to TRBJ2-3; D not certain. The V end was cut by 8 bases, the J end by 5 bases, with 14 bases between. This CDR3 comprises 13 residues. The CDR3 spells CASSEGPRDTQYF. Here the CDR3 DNA reads TGTGCCAGCTCAGAAGGACCTAGAGATACGCAGTATTTT.

The chain joins TRBV12-3 or TRBV12-4 to TRBJ2-1; D may be TRBD2 (6 bases). The CDR3 contains 13 residues. Trimming stripped 6 bases from V and 8 bases from J, with 14 bases between. The CDR3 loop reads CASSYSGIYEQFF. Written as DNA, the CDR3 is TGTGCCAGCAGCTATAGCGGAATCTATGAGCAGTTCTTC.

This clonotype was seen a handful of times. V gene TRBV12-3 or TRBV12-4 combines with J gene TRBJ2-1, with 7 bases matching TRBD1. This CDR3 has 12 residues. V lost 5 bases and J lost 10; bases outside the gene matches: 5. The CDR3 region has the DNA TGTGCCAGCAGTGGGACAGTGAAGGAGCAGTTCTTC. This encodes CASSGTVKEQFF.

This chain joins TRBV11-2 and TRBJ2-1; 10 nucleotides align to TRBD2. J gave up 10 bases and V 1 base, and 13 bases lay outside the gene matches. Germline V gene data show CDR1 as SGHAT and CDR2 as FQNNGV. CDR3 length equals 17 residues. Here the CDR3 reads CASSLGTGLAEPSEQFF. DNA of the CDR3: TGTGCCAGCAGCTTAGGAACCGGACTAGCGGAACCCAGCGAGCAGTTCTTC. The full variable domain, completed using reference TRBV11-2 and TRBJ2-1, is EAGVAQSPRYKIIEKRQSVAFWCNPISGHATLYWYQQILGQGPKLLIQFQNNGVVDDSQLPKDRFSAERLKGVDSTLKIQPAKLEDSAVYLCASSLGTGLAEPSEQFFGPGTRLTVL.

The sample holds a few counts of this clonotype. The genes are TRBV11-2 and TRBJ2-5, with D possibly called TRBD1 or TRBD2 (6 bases each). The CDR3 spans 15 residues. Germline V gives CDR1 SGHAT, CDR2 FQNNGV. Trimming left V 5 bases short and J 4 bases short, with 17 bases between. CDR3 amino acids: CASSAARGRGETQYF. CDR3 nucleotides: TGTGCCAGCAGCGCCGCCCGGGGGCGAGGAGAGACCCAGTACTTC.

The rearrangement links TRBV27 to TRBJ2-7; 11 nucleotides line up with TRBD2. The V and J ends lost 4 bases and 2 bases, in that order; junction bases with no gene match: 4. The CDR3 is 15 amino acids. From germline, CDR1 is MNHEY and CDR2 SMNVEV (reference sequence). The CDR3: CASSSSTSGTYEQYF. As DNA, the CDR3 is TGTGCCAGCAGTTCCTCGACTAGCGGGACCTACGAGCAGTACTTC.

This clonotype was observed a few times. The chain recombines TRBV9 with TRBJ2-3, with TRBD1 identical over 8 bases. CDR1 and CDR2 (germline): SGDLS, YYNGEE. The CDR3 extends over 11 amino acids. Trimming cost V 3 bases and J 14 bases; bases outside gene matches: 5. The CDR3 coding sequence is TGTGCCAGCAGCGCCGGACAGGGCCCGTATTTT. Protein product: CASSAGQGPYF.

This chain joins TRBV4-2 and TRBJ2-1; D possibly corresponds to TRBD2 (6 bases). The germline V gene encodes CDR1 LGHNA and CDR2 YNFKEQ. Trimming cost V 1 base and J 9 bases, with 13 bases left between them. The CDR3 covers 14 residues. This chain's CDR3 is CASSQVGASAEQFF. The DNA for the CDR3 is TGTGCCAGCAGCCAAGTAGGGGCTAGCGCTGAGCAGTTCTTC.

This chain uses TRBV6-2 or TRBV6-3 with TRBJ1-1; D call uncertain. The germline V and J ends were trimmed by 2 bases and 5 bases, with 12 bases remaining between them. In germline, CDR1 is MNHEY, CDR2 SVGEGT. The CDR3 covers 14 residues. The CDR3 region is CASSYGAVRTEAFF. DNA for the CDR3: TGTGCCAGCAGTTACGGCGCAGTGAGGACTGAAGCTTTCTTT.

This chain connects TRBV27 to TRBJ2-1; D may be TRBD2 (5 bases). Germline V gene data show CDR1 as MNHEY and CDR2 as SMNVEV (reference sequence). The germline V and J ends were trimmed by 6 bases and 6 bases, with 15 bases remaining between them. The CDR3 runs to 14 residues. The CDR3 bases are TGTGCCAGCAGCCCCGGACTGACCGGCAATGAGCAGTTCTTC. This codes for CASSPGLTGNEQFF.